The 5 T cell receptor beta chains below come from one sample, sequenced in a study of T cell responses to AZD1222 COVID-19 vaccine. Sequencing was performed with immunoSEQ multiplex PCR; in TCRdb, only in-frame clones are kept and a portion is missing. The top ten clones hold under 1.5% of a sample with roughly 150,000 clones, roughly 90% of them seen once. The sample in question was peripheral blood, obtained 28 days after the second AZD1222 dose. The receptors shown here come from an adult who received the AZD1222 COVID-19 vaccine.

This clone is a singleton in its sample. The V call is TRBV5-1, the J call TRBJ1-6, with TRBD1 identical over 7 bases. The CDR3 sequence is 14 residues long. Germline V CDR1 and CDR2: SGHRS, YFSETQ. Germline trimming cut 4 bases from V and 4 bases from J; bases unmatched to any gene: 2. CDR3 region: CASSEQGYNSPLHF. The CDR3 coding sequence is TGCGCCAGCAGCGAACAGGGGTATAATTCACCCCTCCACTTT.

The chain combines TRBV9 with TRBJ2-5, with D perhaps TRBD2 (7 bases). The CDR3 runs 19 residues. Per germline, CDR1 SGDLS and CDR2 YYNGEE. V gave up 0 bases and J gave up 0 bases, with 21 bases separating them. The CDR3 region is CASSVATGGGPVYQETQYF. CDR3 coding DNA: TGTGCCAGCAGCGTAGCTACCGGCGGGGGCCCGGTTTACCAAGAGACCCAGTACTTC.

This chain joins TRBV7-8 and TRBJ1-2; D is undetermined. Trimming took off 6 bases at V and 4 bases at J, with 15 bases between the two ends. The CDR3 covers 14 residues. Germline-derived CDR1 and CDR2 are SGHVS and FQNEAQ. The CDR3, as DNA: TGTGCCAGCAGACTAGCACCATCGGGCTATGGCTACACCTTC. This gives the protein CASRLAPSGYGYTF.

V and J are TRBV10-3 and TRBJ1-1; TRBD1 is a possible D gene (6 bases). Trimming took off 7 bases at V and 0 bases at J, with 9 bases between the two ends. This CDR3 is built from 13 residues. In germline, CDR1 is ENHRY, CDR2 SYGVKD. The CDR3 bases are TGTGCCATCAAGGGGGATGTGAACACTGAAGCTTTCTTT. It yields the protein CAIKGDVNTEAFF.

This clone was detected only once. V is TRBV4-1 and J is TRBJ1-2, with a tentative D call TRBD1 (5 bases). The CDR3 has 18 residues. V dropped 1 base and J dropped 3 bases, with 21 bases sitting between them. Germline V gene sequence: CDR1 MGHRA, CDR2 YSYEKL. This CDR3 is CASSQVVGQGSPHYGYTF. DNA for the CDR3: TGCGCCAGCAGCCAAGTTGTGGGTCAGGGTTCCCCTCACTATGGCTACACCTTC.